Each of the 17 T cell receptor beta chains below was sequenced from the same sample in a study of blood T cell repertoires in COVID-19 (dated by TCRdb to 2020 to 2022). Libraries came from the immunoSEQ multiplex PCR assay. Held by TCRdb, this immuneACCESS table contains in-frame sequences only and omits some clones. Under half of the omission traces to an unresolved V gene where checked; the cause of the rest is unknown. The sample yields under 300,000 clones; about nine tenths were counted once. The top ten constitute roughly 3.7% of the sample. Sequencing was carried out using peripheral blood. The origin of the receptors is a woman aged 40 to 50 with acute or convalescent COVID-19.

The chain couples TRBV6-5 to TRBJ1-5; D is possibly TRBD1 (6 bases). Germline V lookup: CDR1 MNHEY, CDR2 SVGAGI. V lost 4 bases and J 0 bases, leaving 10 bases between the germline ends. This CDR3 comprises 15 residues. CDR3 sequence: CASSSTGISNQPQHF. Here the CDR3 DNA reads TGTGCCAGCAGTTCGACAGGAATTAGCAATCAGCCCCAGCATTTT.

This clone appeared once. The V call is TRBV6-5, the J call TRBJ1-6; D remains ambiguous. Trimming stripped 8 bases from V and 7 bases from J, with 15 bases between. Germline V gene data show CDR1 as MNHEY and CDR2 as SVGAGI. The CDR3 has 14 residues. CDR3 bases: TGTGCCAGCTCCGTCAAAGCGGGGAATTCACCCCTCCACTTT. As protein: CASSVKAGNSPLHF.

V usage is TRBV10-3 and J usage is TRBJ2-5; 7 bases match TRBD2. V lost 5 bases and J lost 7; bases outside the gene matches: 13. Germline-derived CDR1 and CDR2 are ENHRY and SYGVKD. The CDR3 totals 15 residues. CDR3 DNA: TGTGCCATCAGTCAATGGCGGGGGATTGAGGGGACCCAGTACTTC. Translation gives CAISQWRGIEGTQYF.

The chain combines TRBV27 with TRBJ1-5, with 8 nucleotides matching TRBD1. Trimming at V came to 7 bases and at J to 2 bases, leaving 7 bases not matched to a gene. The CDR3 covers 15 residues. Germline V lookup: CDR1 MNHEY, CDR2 SMNVEV (reference sequence). The CDR3 sequence is CASITGGQRNQPQHF. CDR3 nucleotide sequence: TGTGCCAGCATCACAGGGGGTCAGCGCAATCAGCCCCAGCATTTT.

The J gene is TRBJ1-2, the V gene TRBV5-4, with D perhaps matching TRBD1 (6 bases). V lost 10 bases to trimming and J lost 6 bases, with 22 bases between them. The CDR3 spans 14 residues. Germline V gives CDR1 SGHNT, CDR2 YYREEE (reference sequence). CDR3 residues: CAFLPPGEGDGYTF. The CDR3, as DNA: TGTGCCTTCCTCCCCCCAGGGGAAGGGGATGGCTACACCTTC.

The rearrangement joins TRBV4-1 to TRBJ2-3, with 11 bases lining up with TRBD1. Germline CDR1 reads MGHRA; CDR2 reads YSYEKL. V was clipped by 3 bases and J by 5 bases; unmatched bases: 7. The CDR3 loop spans 16 amino acids. CDR3 coding DNA: TGCGCCAGCAGCCACCTAGGACAGGGGGCTGGAGATACGCAGTATTTT. It yields the protein CASSHLGQGAGDTQYF.

This clone occurred once. This chain joins TRBV9 and TRBJ1-1, with D unclear. The CDR3 has 14 amino acids. Germline CDR1 SGDLS, CDR2 YYNGEE. V was pared by 0 bases and J by 4 bases, with 10 bases between. The CDR3 DNA follows: TGTGCCAGCAGCGTAGACGGGGTATCCACTGAAGCTTTCTTT. It specifies CASSVDGVSTEAFF.

This clone was seen once. The V gene is TRBV9, the J gene TRBJ1-1, with D uncertain. Germline loops: CDR1 SGDLS, CDR2 YYNGEE. This CDR3 is 15 amino acids long. V was cut by 4 bases and J by 2 bases, with 15 bases left in between. Here the CDR3 reads CASSSRRSSNTEAFF. CDR3 coding DNA: TGTGCCAGCAGCTCGAGGCGGTCGTCTAACACTGAAGCTTTCTTT.

This clone was picked up a small number of times. J is TRBJ1-4 and V is TRBV15; the D is unclear. Germline V CDR1 and CDR2: LNHNV, YYDKDF (reference sequence). This CDR3 is 14 amino acids long. V was trimmed by 5 bases and J by 10 bases, leaving 17 bases between them. The CDR3 reads CATSPAAIRGKLFF. The CDR3 DNA is TGTGCCACCAGCCCAGCGGCAATCCGGGGAAAACTGTTTTTT. Complete variable domain (other parts from reference TRBV15 and TRBJ1-4): DAMVIQNPRYQVTQFGKPVTLSCSQTLNHNVMYWYQQKSSQAPKLLFHYYDKDFNNEADTPDNFQSRRPNTSFCFLDIRSPGLGDTAMYLCATSPAAIRGKLFFGSGTQLSVL.

V usage is TRBV4-2 and J usage is TRBJ2-3; TRBD2 aligns across 12 bases. This CDR3 comprises 17 residues. Trimming removed 0 bases from V and 5 bases from J; junction bases left unmatched: 6. Germline-derived CDR1 and CDR2 are LGHNA and YNFKEQ. The CDR3 region has the DNA TGTGCCAGCAGCCAAGATACTAGCGGGGGGCCCAAAGATACGCAGTATTTT. It specifies CASSQDTSGGPKDTQYF.

The chain has TRBV2 and TRBJ2-3; TRBD2 aligns across 11 bases. The CDR3 has 18 residues. Per germline, CDR1 SNHLY and CDR2 FYNNEI. The junction had 13 bases not matched to a gene; V was cut back by 8 bases and J by 0 bases. The CDR3 DNA reads TGTGCCAGCTGGGCTAGCGGGGGGAGAATAACTAGCACAGATACGCAGTATTTT. It yields the protein CASWASGGRITSTDTQYF.

The chain couples TRBV3-1 (or the pseudogene TRBV3-2) to TRBJ1-6; a weak D match, TRBD1 (6 bases). Trimming shortened V by 4 bases and J by 6 bases, and 28 bases separated the two germline ends. Per the germline V gene, CDR1 is LGHDT and CDR2 is YNNKEL (reference sequence). There are 20 residues in the CDR3. The CDR3 sequence: CASSLGAGLGGAIGNSPLHF. CDR3 bases: TGTGCCAGCAGCCTGGGCGCGGGGTTGGGGGGGGCTATAGGTAATTCACCCCTCCACTTT.

This clone was picked up one time. The chain carries TRBV30 and TRBJ1-1; 7 bases align to TRBD1. Per the germline V gene, CDR1 is GTSNPN and CDR2 is SVGIG (reference sequence). This CDR3 has 15 amino acids. Unmatched junction bases numbered 7, after V lost 2 bases and J lost 1 base. This CDR3 reads CAWSLGGSRNTEAFF. The CDR3 DNA reads TGTGCCTGGAGTCTAGGGGGCAGCAGGAACACTGAAGCTTTCTTT.

The rearrangement joins TRBV6-5 to TRBJ1-2; maybe TRBD1 (6 bases). The germline CDR1 and CDR2 sequences are MNHEY and SVGAGI. V dropped 0 bases and J dropped 6 bases, with 17 bases sitting between them. The CDR3 has 16 residues. CDR3 sequence: CASSYSLGGGVDGYTF. CDR3 bases: TGTGCCAGCAGTTACTCGCTGGGGGGGGGCGTGGATGGCTACACCTTC.

This rearrangement joins TRBV5-4 to TRBJ1-2; D is ambiguous. This CDR3 spans 15 amino acids. Trimming removed 4 bases at V and 5 bases at J, with 18 bases between. Germline V gene sequence: CDR1 SGHNT, CDR2 YYREEE (reference sequence). The CDR3: CASSPRLEVSYGYTF. Written as DNA, the CDR3 is TGTGCCAGCAGCCCACGTCTCGAGGTATCGTATGGCTACACCTTC.

This chain connects TRBV9 to TRBJ2-1; TRBD2 might be the D (7 bases). This CDR3 comprises 12 residues. The V gene's germline CDR1 is SGDLS and CDR2 YYNGEE. Between the trimmed V and J ends, which lost 0 bases and 12 bases, there was a span of 10 bases. As DNA, the CDR3 is TGTGCCAGCAGCGTAGACGGGGGGCCGCAGTTCTTC. It encodes CASSVDGGPQFF.

For the CDR3, the DNA is TGTGCCAGCAGTTACACTGGGACAGAGAATTCACCCCTCCACTTT. This sequence encodes CASSYTGTENSPLHF. The chain combines TRBV6-6 with TRBJ1-6; TRBD1 matches 7 bases. CDR1 and CDR2 from the germline V gene are MNHNY and SVGAGI (reference sequence). CDR3 length: 15 amino acids. After removal of 2 bases from V and 7 bases from J, the junction contained 5 bases not matched to a gene.